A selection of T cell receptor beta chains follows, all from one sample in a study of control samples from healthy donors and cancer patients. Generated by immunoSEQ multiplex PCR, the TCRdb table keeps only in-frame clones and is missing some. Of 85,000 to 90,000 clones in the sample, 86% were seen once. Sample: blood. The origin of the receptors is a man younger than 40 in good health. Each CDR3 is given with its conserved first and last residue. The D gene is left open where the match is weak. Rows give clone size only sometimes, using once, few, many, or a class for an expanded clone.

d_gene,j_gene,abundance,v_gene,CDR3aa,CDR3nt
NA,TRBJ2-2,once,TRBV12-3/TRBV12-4,CASSLGAGELFF,TGTGCCAGCAGCCTCGGGGCCGGGGAGCTGTTTTTT
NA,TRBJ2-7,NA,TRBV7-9,CASRGYGHEQYF,TGTGCCAGCAGGGGGTATGGCCACGAGCAGTACTTC
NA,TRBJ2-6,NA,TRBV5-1,CASGGVGASGANVLTF,TGCGCCAGCGGGGGTGTAGGGGCCTCTGGGGCCAACGTCCTGACTTTC
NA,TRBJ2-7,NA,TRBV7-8,CASSRDFYEQYF,TGTGCCAGCAGCAGGGACTTCTACGAGCAGTACTTC
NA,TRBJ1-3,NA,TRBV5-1,CASSSNPRQNTLSGNTIYF,TGCGCCAGCAGCTCAAACCCTCGACAGAACACTCTCTCTGGAAACACCATATATTTT
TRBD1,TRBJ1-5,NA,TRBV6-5,CASSFDRDSNQPQHF,TGTGCCAGCAGTTTCGACAGGGATAGCAATCAGCCCCAGCATTTT
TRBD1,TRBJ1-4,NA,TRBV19,CASSIGGQTGEKLFF,TGTGCCAGTAGTATCGGGGGACAGACGGGTGAAAAACTGTTTTTT
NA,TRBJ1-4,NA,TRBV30,CAWSAPGGWLFF,TGTGCCTGGAGTGCCCCCGGGGGATGGCTGTTTTTT
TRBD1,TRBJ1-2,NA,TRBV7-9,CASRTGAPGYTF,TGTGCCAGCAGGACAGGGGCTCCTGGCTACACCTTC
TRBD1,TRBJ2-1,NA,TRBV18,CASSGQDLGEQFF,TGTGCCAGCTCCGGACAGGACTTGGGTGAGCAGTTCTTC
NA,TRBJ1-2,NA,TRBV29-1,CSVETGTALHYGYTF,TGCAGCGTCGAGACCGGGACGGCTTTACACTATGGCTACACCTTC
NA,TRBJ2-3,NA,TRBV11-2,CASSLGQGRADTQYF,TGTGCCAGCAGCTTAGGACAGGGGAGGGCAGATACGCAGTATTTT
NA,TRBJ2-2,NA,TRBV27,CASSLEGTMFF,TGTGCCAGCAGTTTAGAGGGGACGATGTTTTTT
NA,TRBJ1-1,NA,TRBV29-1,CSVEERPGMNTEAFF,TGCAGCGTTGAAGAGCGTCCGGGGATGAACACTGAAGCTTTCTTT
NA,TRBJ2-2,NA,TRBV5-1,CASSLGPYGDTGELFF,TGCGCCAGCAGCTTGGGGCCCTATGGGGACACCGGGGAGCTGTTTTTT
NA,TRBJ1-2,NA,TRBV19,CASSEGPNYGYTF,TGTGCCAGTTCGGAGGGGCCCAACTATGGCTACACCTTC
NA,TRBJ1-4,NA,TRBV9,CASSVDHATNEKLFF,TGTGCCAGCAGCGTAGATCATGCAACTAATGAAAAACTGTTTTTT
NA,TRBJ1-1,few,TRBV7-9,CASSLDRRIEAFF,TGTGCCAGCAGCTTAGATCGCCGAATTGAAGCTTTCTTT
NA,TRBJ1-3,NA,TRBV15,CATSSYSRNTIYF,TGTGCCACCAGCAGCTATTCAAGAAACACCATATATTTT
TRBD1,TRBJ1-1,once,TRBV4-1,CASSQDITGQGMAEAFF,TGCGCCAGCAGCCAAGATATTACAGGACAGGGGATGGCTGAAGCTTTCTTT
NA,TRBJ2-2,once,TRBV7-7,CASSPENTGELFF,TGTGCTAGCAGCCCGGAGAACACCGGGGAGCTGTTTTTT
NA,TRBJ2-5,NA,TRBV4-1,CASSQGAQETQYF,TGCGCCAGCAGCCAAGGCGCCCAAGAGACCCAGTACTTC
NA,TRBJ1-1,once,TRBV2,CASSELGAGITEAFF,TGTGCCAGCAGTGAACTCGGTGCAGGGATCACTGAAGCTTTCTTT
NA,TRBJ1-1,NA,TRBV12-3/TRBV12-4,CASSGVGKTEAFF,TGTGCCAGCAGTGGGGTAGGAAAAACTGAAGCTTTCTTT
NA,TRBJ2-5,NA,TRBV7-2,CASIGGAGETQYF,TGTGCCAGCATTGGGGGGGCCGGGGAGACCCAGTACTTC
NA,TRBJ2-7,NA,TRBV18,CASSLLPSGQTYEQYF,TGTGCCAGCTCACTTCTTCCGTCGGGACAAACCTACGAGCAGTACTTC
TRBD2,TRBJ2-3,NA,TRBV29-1,CSVPLSGVAQYF,TGCAGCGTTCCCCTTAGCGGGGTCGCGCAGTATTTT
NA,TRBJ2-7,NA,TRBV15,CATSREKVGSYEQYF,TGTGCCACCAGCAGAGAGAAGGTAGGGTCCTACGAGCAGTACTTC